This section outlines one T cell receptor beta chain sequence together with its context. The ends lost 1 base at V and 1 base at J; junction bases unmatched: 3. Germline-derived CDR1 and CDR2 are MNHEY and SMNVEV (reference sequence). CDR3 length: 17 amino acids. The sample originates from a study of blood T cell repertoires in COVID-19. Overall study: Sample material is recorded as cDNA or gDNA derived from T cells, B-cell-depleted T cells, or PBMCs.

Original handling: How many nucleated cells were present was estimated from reference gene primer amplification. Assay: immunoSEQ multiplex PCR; the TCRdb copy retains only in-frame clones and omits some. V, J and clone size are those of that table, while D and trimming were read from the DNA. The sample holds approximately 90,000 clones; roughly 80% are singletons and the top ten take about 11%. The rearrangement joins TRBV27 to TRBJ2-2, with 10 bases matching TRBD2. The sample consisted of peripheral blood. This clonotype was sampled from a man in his 70s with acute or convalescent COVID-19. The CDR3 protein is CASSLLLAGVNTGELFF. The DNA for the CDR3 is TGTGCCAGCAGTTTATTGCTAGCGGGAGTGAACACCGGGGAGCTGTTTTTT.